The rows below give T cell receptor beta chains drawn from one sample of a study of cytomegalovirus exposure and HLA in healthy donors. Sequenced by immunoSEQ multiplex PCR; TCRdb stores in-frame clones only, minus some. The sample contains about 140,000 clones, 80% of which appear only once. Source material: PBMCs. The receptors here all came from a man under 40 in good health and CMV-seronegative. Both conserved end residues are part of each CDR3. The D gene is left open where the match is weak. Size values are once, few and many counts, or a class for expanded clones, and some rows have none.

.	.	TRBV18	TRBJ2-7	CASSPQNSYEQYF	TGTGCCAGCTCACCCCAGAACTCCTACGAGCAGTACTTC
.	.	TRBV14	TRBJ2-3	CASSPPGGPIYTQYF	TGTGCCAGCAGCCCCCCTGGAGGCCCAATCTATACGCAGTATTTT
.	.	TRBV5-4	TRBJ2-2	CASSRDSGGELFF	TGTGCCAGCAGCCGGGACTCGGGCGGGGAGCTGTTTTTT
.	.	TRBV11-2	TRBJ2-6	CASSLQGSGANVLTF	TGTGCCAGCAGCTTACAGGGGTCTGGGGCCAACGTCCTGACTTTC
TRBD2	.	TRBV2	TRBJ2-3	CASSDFSGRTDTQYF	TGTGCCAGCAGTGATTTTAGCGGGAGAACAGATACGCAGTATTTT
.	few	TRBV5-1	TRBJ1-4	CASRGDEKLFF	TGCGCCAGCCGGGGAGATGAAAAACTGTTTTTT
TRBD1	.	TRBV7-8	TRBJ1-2	CASSQTGESNYGYTF	TGTGCCAGCAGCCAGACAGGGGAGTCTAACTATGGCTACACCTTC
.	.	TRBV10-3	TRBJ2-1	CAISGGSGSRQFF	TGTGCCATCAGTGGGGGCAGTGGTAGTAGACAGTTCTTC
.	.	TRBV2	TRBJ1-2	CASSETGVYGYTF	TGTGCCAGCAGTGAAACGGGAGTCTATGGCTACACCTTC
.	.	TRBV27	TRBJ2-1	CASSLAASSNEQFF	TGTGCCAGCAGTTTAGCTGCTAGCTCGAATGAGCAGTTCTTC
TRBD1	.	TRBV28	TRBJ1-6	CASSSGQGVNSPLHF	TGTGCCAGCAGTTCCGGACAGGGTGTGAATTCACCCCTCCACTTT
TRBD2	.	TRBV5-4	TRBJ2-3	CASNRGGRAKDTQYF	TGTGCCAGCAACCGGGGGGGGAGGGCCAAAGATACGCAGTATTTT
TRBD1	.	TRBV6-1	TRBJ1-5	CASRTGDSNQPQHF	TGTGCCAGCAGGACAGGGGATAGCAATCAGCCCCAGCATTTT
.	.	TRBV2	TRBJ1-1	CASRKTGNTEAFF	TGTGCCAGCAGAAAAACAGGGAACACTGAAGCTTTCTTT
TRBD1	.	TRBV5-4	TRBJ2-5	CASSLDGTGLGETQYF	TGTGCCAGCAGCTTGGACGGGACAGGGCTTGGAGAGACCCAGTACTTC
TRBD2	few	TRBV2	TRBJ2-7	CASSTVWEGSYEQYF	TGTGCCAGCAGTACTGTATGGGAGGGATCCTACGAGCAGTACTTC
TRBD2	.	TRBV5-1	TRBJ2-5	CASSWGTSGLQETQYF	TGCGCCAGCAGCTGGGGGACTAGCGGGTTACAAGAGACCCAGTACTTC
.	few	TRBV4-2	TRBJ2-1	CASSPPYGVAYNEQFF	TGTGCCAGCAGCCCCCCGTACGGGGTTGCCTACAATGAGCAGTTCTTC
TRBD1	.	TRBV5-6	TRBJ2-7	CASSLFIGWTGSNYEQYF	TGTGCCAGCAGCTTGTTTATCGGTTGGACAGGGAGTAACTACGAGCAGTACTTC
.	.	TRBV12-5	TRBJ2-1	CASGSGTGLNNERFF	TGTGCTAGTGGTTCTGGGACTGGGCTAAACAATGAGCGGTTCTTC
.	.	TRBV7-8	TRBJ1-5	CASSSGQTYSNQPQHF	TGTGCCAGCAGCTCCGGACAGACTTATAGCAATCAGCCCCAGCATTTT
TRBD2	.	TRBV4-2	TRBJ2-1	CASSQGSGLAGINEQFF	TGTGCCAGCAGCCAAGGCTCGGGCCTAGCGGGAATCAATGAGCAGTTCTTC
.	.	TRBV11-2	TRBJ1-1	CASSLEANTEAFF	TGTGCCAGCAGCTTAGAGGCGAACACTGAAGCTTTCTTT
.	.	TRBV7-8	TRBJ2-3	CASSLDVGGTTDTQYF	TGTGCCAGCAGCTTAGACGTCGGCGGGACCACAGATACGCAGTATTTT
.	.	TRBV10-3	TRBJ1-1	CAISEYGASRGTEAFF	TGTGCCATCAGTGAGTATGGAGCGTCCCGAGGCACTGAAGCTTTCTTT
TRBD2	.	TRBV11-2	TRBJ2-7	CASSLAGAYEQYF	TGTGCCAGCAGCCTAGCGGGAGCCTACGAGCAGTACTTC
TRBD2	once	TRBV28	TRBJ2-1	CASSFSGGANEQFF	TGTGCCAGCAGTTTTTCGGGAGGAGCAAATGAGCAGTTCTTC